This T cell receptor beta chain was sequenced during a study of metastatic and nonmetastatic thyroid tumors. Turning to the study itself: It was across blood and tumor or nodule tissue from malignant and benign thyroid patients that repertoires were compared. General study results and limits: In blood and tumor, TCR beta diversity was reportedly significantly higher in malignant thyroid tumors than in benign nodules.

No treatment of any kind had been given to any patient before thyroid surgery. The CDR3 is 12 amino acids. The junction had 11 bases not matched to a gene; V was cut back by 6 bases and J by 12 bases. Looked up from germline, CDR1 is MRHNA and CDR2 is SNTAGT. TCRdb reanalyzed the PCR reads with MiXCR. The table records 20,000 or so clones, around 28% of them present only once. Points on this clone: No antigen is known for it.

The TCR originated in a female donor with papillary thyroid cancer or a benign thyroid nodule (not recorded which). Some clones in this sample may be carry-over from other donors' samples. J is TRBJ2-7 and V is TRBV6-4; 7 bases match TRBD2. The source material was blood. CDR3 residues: CASRTSRRALYV. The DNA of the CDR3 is TGTGCCAGCAGGACTAGCCGGAGGGCCTTGTACGTC.